Below, 23 T cell receptor beta chains from the same sample are listed, as sequenced in a study of response to subunit inactivated influenza vaccine. A single record per CDR3 protein comes from TCRdb applying MiXCR to the RT-PCR reads. The sample yields about 570,000 distinct CDR3 sequences, around 11% seen once. A further study also used this sample, focusing on T cells expressing NK-cell markers. This second study notes: Synthesis of TCR beta cDNA relied on 5'RACE template switching carrying UMIs.

Sequences were derived from PBMCs from blood, sampled on the day of vaccination. These receptors all come from a man aged 50 to 60 who received an inactivated influenza vaccine.

This clonotype showed up many times. This rearrangement joins TRBV29-1 to TRBJ2-1; 8 bases map to TRBD2. Germline values: CDR1 SQVTM, CDR2 ANQGSEA. The CDR3 has 13 residues. The V gene end was trimmed by 3 bases and the J gene end by 6 bases; junction bases not matched to a gene: 4. The CDR3 reads CSVDPGLGNEQFF. The CDR3 nucleotides read TGCAGCGTTGACCCGGGACTAGGCAATGAGCAGTTCTTC.

This clonotype was picked up a small number of times. This rearrangement joins TRBV4-2 to TRBJ2-3, with unresolved D. This CDR3 comprises 16 residues. Trimming took 0 bases from V and 0 from J, leaving 10 bases between them. Per germline, CDR1 LGHNA and CDR2 YNFKEQ. The CDR3 coding sequence is TGTGCCAGCAGCCAAGATATTGCCAGTAGCACAGATACGCAGTATTTT. Its translation is CASSQDIASSTDTQYF.

This clonotype turned up a few times. V and J are TRBV10-3 and TRBJ1-5; D is unclear. In germline, CDR1 is ENHRY, CDR2 SYGVKD. V gave up 3 bases and J gave up 1 base, with 4 bases separating them. The CDR3 is 13 amino acids. The chain's CDR3 is CAISEQSNQPQHF. CDR3 coding DNA: TGTGCCATCAGTGAACAGAGCAATCAGCCCCAGCATTTT.

The chain carries TRBV10-3 and TRBJ2-7; 8 positions agree with TRBD1. J gave up 6 bases and V 10 bases, and 11 bases lay outside the gene matches. The germline V gene has CDR1 ENHRY and CDR2 SYGVKD. There are 13 residues in the CDR3. CDR3 sequence (DNA): TGTGCCACCAGCCCAGGGGGCCGCGCCGAGCAGTACTTC. Translating it yields CATSPGGRAEQYF.

This chain connects TRBV20-1 to TRBJ2-4; D is perhaps TRBD1 (5 bases). Trimming pared 6 bases from V and 6 bases from J, leaving 12 bases between. The CDR3 length is 12 residues. Per the germline V gene, CDR1 is DFQATT and CDR2 is SNEGSKA (reference sequence). The chain's CDR3 is CSAPDNGNIQYF. In DNA form, the CDR3 reads TGCAGTGCCCCGGACAATGGAAACATTCAGTACTTC.

The chain is built from TRBV29-1 and TRBJ2-7; 7 nucleotides line up with TRBD2. V shed 5 bases, J shed 3 bases, and the junction held 4 bases outside the gene matches. Germline CDR1 is SQVTM and CDR2 is ANQGSEA. The CDR3 totals 12 residues. The CDR3: CSVSRDYYEQYF. CDR3 in DNA: TGCAGCGTTAGCCGGGACTACTACGAGCAGTACTTC.

The rearrangement uses TRBV7-2 and TRBJ2-7; D is uncertain. The CDR3 runs 15 residues. V was clipped by 1 base and J by 3 bases, with 13 bases between them. Germline CDR1 and CDR2: SGHTA and FQGNSA. CDR3 residues: CASSLDRAHLYEQYF. In nucleotides, the CDR3 is TGTGCCAGCAGCTTAGACCGGGCTCATCTCTACGAGCAGTACTTC.

This clonotype was observed a handful of times. The chain joins TRBV19 to TRBJ1-2, with TRBD1 matching over 8 bases. Germline loops: CDR1 LNHDA, CDR2 SQIVND (reference sequence). The CDR3 spans 14 residues. Germline trimming cut 3 bases from V and 4 bases from J; bases unmatched to any gene: 4. CDR3 bases: TGTGCCAGTAGTATTGACAGGGGCCTCTATGGCTACACCTTC. It specifies CASSIDRGLYGYTF.

V gene TRBV7-8 combines with J gene TRBJ2-2, with D hard to call. With 1 base removed from V and 4 bases from J, the gap between germline ends came to 13 bases. CDR3 length: 16 amino acids. CDR1 is SGHVS, CDR2 FQNEAQ, per germline. CDR3 sequence (DNA): TGTGCCAGCAGCTTAGTAGCTTCCTCAACCACCGGGGAGCTGTTTTTT. This codes for CASSLVASSTTGELFF.

V usage is TRBV7-9 and J usage is TRBJ2-7; 10 nucleotides match TRBD1. Germline values: CDR1 SEHNR, CDR2 FQNEAQ (reference sequence). The CDR3 loop spans 13 amino acids. Written as DNA, the CDR3 is TGTGCTACGGGGACAGGGGTTTTTTACGAGCAGTACTTC. This sequence encodes CATGTGVFYEQYF.

The chain has TRBV7-2 and TRBJ2-1; the D gene could be TRBD1 or TRBD2 (5 bases each). CDR3 size: 14 residues. The germline gives CDR1 SGHTA, CDR2 FQGNSA. V lost 1 base and J 6 bases, leaving 10 bases between the germline ends. The CDR3 DNA reads TGTGCCAGCAGCTTAGTTGAGGGGCCCAATGAGCAGTTCTTC. The encoded protein is CASSLVEGPNEQFF.

This chain connects TRBV18 to TRBJ2-1; D could derive from TRBD1 or TRBD2 (5 bases each). The V gene lost 3 bases and the J gene lost 6 bases, with 9 bases spanning the gap. Germline loops: CDR1 KGHSH, CDR2 LQKENI. The CDR3 is 13 residues long. Here the CDR3 reads CASSPGPINEQFF. The CDR3 DNA reads as TGTGCCAGCTCACCGGGACCGATCAATGAGCAGTTCTTC.

This chain links TRBV9 with TRBJ2-3; D is undetermined. This CDR3 contains 14 residues. The V and J ends lost 6 bases and 1 base respectively, with 12 bases between them. Germline V gives CDR1 SGDLS, CDR2 YYNGEE. The CDR3 DNA is TGTGCCAGCACCCTAGGCGACCGCACAGATACGCAGTATTTT. The encoded protein is CASTLGDRTDTQYF.

V usage is TRBV6-1 and J usage is TRBJ1-1; 10 bases map to TRBD1. Per germline, CDR1 MNHNS and CDR2 SASEGT. The CDR3 totals 15 residues. The junction had 10 bases not matched to a gene; V was cut back by 8 bases and J by 4 bases. The CDR3 spells CASSYTGTGATEAFF. Written as DNA, the CDR3 is TGTGCCAGCTCCTACACGGGGACAGGGGCCACTGAAGCTTTCTTT.

This clonotype was detected a few times. J is TRBJ1-2 and V is TRBV29-1, with 8 bases that match TRBD1. The germline V gene has CDR1 SQVTM and CDR2 ANQGSEA. This CDR3 comprises 12 residues. With 4 bases clipped from V and 8 bases from J, the junction kept 6 bases outside the gene matches. The CDR3 DNA follows: TGCAGCGTTGTGACGGGACAGGTCGGCTACACCTTC. Its translation is CSVVTGQVGYTF.

This clonotype was recorded only once. The J gene is TRBJ2-3, the V gene TRBV6-5; tentatively, D is TRBD1 (5 bases). Trimming left V 0 bases short and J 0 bases short, with 10 bases between. The CDR3 is made up of 16 amino acids. Germline CDR1 is MNHEY and CDR2 is SVGAGI. The CDR3 region is CASSYSTGASTDTQYF. The DNA for the CDR3 is TGTGCCAGCAGTTACTCGACTGGGGCTAGCACAGATACGCAGTATTTT.

As to this clonotype: At one boundary the junction diverges from the germline segment, which might be a read error. J is TRBJ2-7 and V is TRBV18; D gene ambiguous. Germline V gives CDR1 KGHSH, CDR2 LQKENI. CDR3 length equals 15 residues. This CDR3 reads CASSPLDLPTYEQYF. Written as DNA, the CDR3 is TGTGCCAGCTCACCCCTAGATCTCCCAACCTATGAGCAGTACTTC.

This clonotype occurred a few times. The chain's CDR3 is CASSRDIGAGELFF. DNA of the CDR3: TGTGCCAGCAGTAGGGACATTGGCGCCGGGGAGCTGTTTTTT. The chain recombines TRBV6-1 with TRBJ2-2; the D gene is possibly TRBD1 (6 bases). From germline, CDR1 is MNHNS and CDR2 SASEGT. The V gene lost 5 bases and the J gene lost 6 bases, with 13 bases spanning the gap. The CDR3 runs to 14 residues.

The J gene is TRBJ2-7, the V gene TRBV10-3, with D possibly matching TRBD2 (6 bases). The V end was cut by 7 bases, the J end by 4 bases, with 14 bases between. There are 13 residues in the CDR3. Germline V gene sequence: CDR1 ENHRY, CDR2 SYGVKD. CDR3 region: CAITAGSEYEQYF. CDR3 nucleotides: TGTGCCATCACCGCGGGATCAGAATACGAGCAGTACTTC.

This chain links TRBV7-3 with TRBJ2-3, with D maybe TRBD1 (5 bases). Germline V lookup: CDR1 SGHTA, CDR2 FQGTGA. V lost 5 bases, J lost 2 bases, and 11 bases lay in between. The CDR3 runs 14 residues. The CDR3 loop is CASSQDTHTDTQYF. CDR3 in DNA: TGTGCCAGCAGCCAGGACACTCACACAGATACGCAGTATTTT.

In its sample, this clonotype was seen a few times. The chain carries TRBV7-9 and TRBJ1-1; D remains unclear. This CDR3 spans 12 amino acids. The V end was cut by 5 bases, the J end by 7 bases, with 11 bases between. Per germline, CDR1 SEHNR and CDR2 FQNEAQ (reference sequence). The CDR3 region has the DNA TGTGCCAGCAGCCCCCTCCGGGGTGAAGCTTTCTTT. This gives the protein CASSPLRGEAFF.

The chain couples TRBV27 to TRBJ2-7; 7 bases are shared with TRBD1. In germline, CDR1 is MNHEY, CDR2 SMNVEV (reference sequence). V gave up 8 bases and J gave up 5 bases; unmatched junction bases: 9. The CDR3 runs to 13 residues. The DNA of the CDR3 is TGTGCCAGCGGCCGGGACAGAATCCACGAGCAGTACTTC. Protein: CASGRDRIHEQYF.

The chain joins TRBV29-1 to TRBJ2-5; weak D call: TRBD1 (6 bases). The CDR3 is 12 amino acids. With 6 bases removed from V and 1 base from J, the gap between germline ends came to 9 bases. Germline V CDR1 and CDR2: SQVTM, ANQGSEA. In DNA, the CDR3 is TGCAGCGTAGACAGGCCCCAAGAGACCCAGTACTTC. Its translation is CSVDRPQETQYF. The full variable domain, rest sourced from reference TRBV29-1 and TRBJ2-5, is SAVISQKPSRDICQRGTSLTIQCQVDSQVTMMFWYRQQPGQSLTLIATANQGSEATYESGFVIDKFPISRPNLTFSTLTVSNMSPEDSSIYLCSVDRPQETQYFGPGTRLLVL.